A selection of T cell receptor beta chains follows, all from one sample in a study of T-cell reconstitution after alpha-beta-depleted transplantation in children. TCRdb analysed the PCR reads with MiXCR anew, one entry per CDR3 protein. The sample holds fewer than 250,000 distinct CDR3 sequences; around a sixth are singletons and the top ten take 35% to 50%. Sequenced here: PBMCs, mostly from graft donor cells, sampled 360 days after TCRalphabeta/CD19-depleted stem cell transplant. The receptors come from a male patient aged 2 to 10 who had a stem cell transplant for acute lymphoblastic leukemia, so the T cells may come from the graft donor. Each CDR3 is given with its conserved first and last residue. D genes are given only for firm matches. Rows give clone size only sometimes, using once, few, many, or a class for an expanded clone.

>-|-|TRBV5-1|TRBJ1-1
CASMAGGFMNAEAFF
TGCGCCAGCATGGCAGGAGGGTTTATGAACGCTGAAGCTTTCTTT
>-|-|TRBV10-1|TRBJ2-3
CASSGQRADTQYF
TGCGCCAGCAGCGGACAGCGAGCAGATACGCAGTATTTT
>-|few|TRBV20-1|TRBJ2-5
CSASRDLGETQYF
TGCAGTGCTTCTCGGGACTTAGGAGAGACCCAGTACTTC
>-|many|TRBV20-1|TRBJ2-5
CSARDLGRWETQYF
TGCAGTGCTAGAGATCTTGGGAGATGGGAGACCCAGTACTTC
>-|-|TRBV6-5|TRBJ2-1
CASSYEPRTTYNEQFF
TGTGCCAGCAGTTATGAACCCCGCACGACTTACAATGAGCAGTTCTTC
>TRBD1|many|TRBV5-1|TRBJ2-2
CASSLVGRGPTGELFF
TGCGCCAGCAGCTTGGTGGGCAGGGGGCCGACCGGGGAGCTGTTTTTT
>TRBD1|-|TRBV7-2|TRBJ2-7
CASSLLGTGGNFEQYF
TGTGCCAGCAGCTTATTGGGGACAGGGGGGAACTTTGAGCAGTACTTC
>-|few|TRBV4-2|TRBJ1-4
CASSQRTGRWVDEKLFF
TGTGCCAGCAGCCAGCGTACAGGGAGATGGGTTGATGAAAAACTGTTTTTT
>-|-|TRBV18|TRBJ1-3
CASSPLDSGNTIYF
TGTGCCAGCTCACCTCTAGACTCTGGAAACACCATATATTTT
>-|-|TRBV7-2|TRBJ2-7
CASSLRPTEQYF
TGTGCCAGCAGCTTAAGGCCAACTGAGCAGTACTTC
>TRBD2|few|TRBV5-1|TRBJ2-3
CASSLFSGGADTQYF
TGCGCCAGCAGCTTGTTTAGCGGGGGGGCGGATACGCAGTATTTT
>-|few|TRBV5-1|TRBJ2-5
CASSLALGSQETQYF
TGCGCCAGCAGCCTGGCGTTGGGGTCTCAAGAGACCCAGTACTTC
>TRBD2|few|TRBV7-2|TRBJ2-5
CASSLGRTSGNSETQYF
TGTGCCAGCAGCTTAGGACGGACTAGCGGGAACTCAGAGACCCAGTACTTC
>-|-|TRBV4-3|TRBJ2-7
CASSQEVHPGDEQYF
TGCGCCAGCAGCCAAGAAGTTCATCCGGGTGACGAGCAGTACTTC
>TRBD1|few|TRBV7-2|TRBJ1-5
CASSLGQGGVQPQHF
TGTGCCAGCAGCTTAGGACAGGGAGGTGTCCAGCCCCAGCATTTT
>TRBD2|-|TRBV15|TRBJ2-1
CATSRLAGWIDPNEQFF
TGTGCCACCAGCAGACTAGCGGGGTGGATCGACCCCAATGAGCAGTTCTTC
>-|many|TRBV12-3/TRBV12-4|TRBJ1-1
CASSSYTEAFF
TGTGCCAGCAGTTCTTACACTGAAGCTTTCTTT
>-|-|TRBV5-5|TRBJ2-1
CASSWVDSRGNEQFF
TGTGCCAGCAGCTGGGTTGACAGCCGAGGCAATGAGCAGTTCTTC
>-|few|TRBV12-3/TRBV12-4|TRBJ2-5
CASSLPRTETQETQYF
TGTGCCAGCAGTCTCCCCCGGACGGAAACCCAAGAGACCCAGTACTTC
>-|-|TRBV6-5|TRBJ2-2
CASSYSMGAGAGELFF
TGTGCCAGCAGTTACTCGATGGGGGCGGGGGCCGGGGAGCTGTTTTTT
>-|few|TRBV3-1|TRBJ2-1
CASSPNRIGRYNEQFF
TGTGCCAGCAGCCCAAACCGTATAGGACGTTACAATGAGCAGTTCTTC
>TRBD2|many|TRBV18|TRBJ2-3
CASSPTSGGHDTQYF
TGTGCCAGCTCTCCGACTAGCGGGGGGCACGATACGCAGTATTTT
>-|few|TRBV28|TRBJ1-1
CASSLSFFPGVRVNTEAFF
TGTGCCAGCAGTCTATCTTTTTTCCCCGGGGTTCGGGTGAACACTGAAGCTTTCTTT
>TRBD1|few|TRBV5-1|TRBJ2-1
CASSSQGASNEQFF
TGCGCCAGCAGCTCTCAGGGGGCCTCCAATGAGCAGTTCTTC
>TRBD1|-|TRBV28|TRBJ2-5
CASRDRGRETQYF
TGTGCCAGCAGAGACAGGGGAAGAGAGACCCAGTACTTC
>-|-|TRBV7-8|TRBJ1-1
CASSLSDTFNTEAFF
TGTGCCAGCAGCTTGTCGGATACCTTCAACACTGAAGCTTTCTTT
>-|-|TRBV5-1|TRBJ2-6
CASSLFSWGQGASGANVLTF
TGCGCCAGCAGCTTGTTTTCATGGGGACAAGGTGCCTCCGGGGCCAACGTCCTGACTTTC
>TRBD1|-|TRBV18|TRBJ2-3
CASSPPRRAGGPTDTQYF
TGTGCCAGCTCACCACCCCGACGCGCAGGGGGCCCTACAGATACGCAGTATTTT
>-|-|TRBV18|TRBJ2-1
CASSPRNGGSSSYNEQFF
TGTGCCAGCTCACCACGAAACGGTGGCTCGAGCTCCTACAATGAGCAGTTCTTC
>-|few|TRBV5-1|TRBJ2-5
CASSLAILGTVQETQYF
TGCGCCAGCAGCTTGGCCATACTCGGGACGGTCCAAGAGACCCAGTACTTC
>-|few|TRBV11-2|TRBJ2-2
CASSLEGTSNTGELFF
TGTGCCAGCAGCTTAGAGGGGACTTCGAACACCGGGGAGCTGTTTTTT
>-|few|TRBV5-1|TRBJ1-4
CASSSAWNEKLFF
TGCGCCAGCAGCTCCGCCTGGAATGAAAAACTGTTTTTT
>TRBD2|-|TRBV10-3|TRBJ2-1
CANQRGWGTEQFF
TGTGCGAATCAGCGGGGTTGGGGAACTGAGCAGTTCTTC
>TRBD2|-|TRBV10-2|TRBJ2-7
CASSESGLAGNEQYF
TGCGCCAGCAGTGAGTCCGGACTAGCGGGGAACGAGCAGTACTTC
>-|few|TRBV6-2/TRBV6-3|TRBJ2-7
CASSYLGPELASYEQYF
TGTGCCAGCAGTTACCTAGGACCCGAGTTGGCATCCTACGAGCAGTACTTC
>TRBD2|-|TRBV10-3|TRBJ2-3
CAISPGTSGGTDTQYF
TGTGCCATCAGCCCCGGGACTAGCGGGGGCACAGATACGCAGTATTTT
>-|-|TRBV28|TRBJ1-2
CASSLVLTDHYGYTF
TGTGCCAGCTCCCTAGTGTTGACAGACCACTATGGCTACACCTTC
>-|-|TRBV5-1|TRBJ2-1
CASSPDVDNEQFF
TGCGCCAGCAGCCCCGATGTGGACAATGAGCAGTTCTTC
>TRBD1|many|TRBV29-1|TRBJ2-7
CSVGTGMKSEQYF
TGCAGCGTTGGGACAGGGATGAAAAGCGAGCAGTACTTC
>-|-|TRBV7-8|TRBJ2-1
CASSFVGHNEQFF
TGTGCCAGCAGCTTCGTCGGACACAATGAGCAGTTCTTC
>TRBD1|-|TRBV29-1|TRBJ1-5
CSVRGGTGQPQHF
TGCAGCGTTCGAGGGGGCACCGGTCAGCCCCAGCATTTT
>TRBD2|-|TRBV20-1|TRBJ2-3
CCASSPRLAGSTDTQYF
TGCTGCGCTTCTTCGCCCCGACTAGCGGGATCCACAGATACGCAGTATTTT
>-|few|TRBV10-3|TRBJ2-6
CAISEFTAAGANVLTF
TGTGCCATCAGTGAGTTTACAGCCGCTGGGGCCAACGTCCTGACTTTC
>-|many|TRBV20-1|TRBJ2-1
CSARGGAVEGEQFF
TGCAGTGCTAGAGGGGGCGCGGTTGAAGGTGAGCAGTTCTTC
>-|-|TRBV29-1|TRBJ1-2
CSVEGHRDDYGYTF
TGCAGCGTTGAGGGACACAGGGATGACTATGGCTACACCTTC
>-|few|TRBV11-2|TRBJ1-1
CASSLVGQNTEAFF
TGTGCCAGCAGCTTGGTTGGACAGAACACTGAAGCTTTCTTT
>-|-|TRBV30|TRBJ2-1
CAWSVPDSRYNEQFF
TGTGCCTGGAGTGTACCGGACTCGAGATACAATGAGCAGTTCTTC
>TRBD2|-|TRBV5-1|TRBJ2-5
CASSRSGGGGAWETQYF
TGCGCCAGCAGCCGCTCCGGAGGCGGGGGGGCCTGGGAGACCCAGTACTTC
>TRBD1|many|TRBV5-5|TRBJ1-1
CASSTGQGRGEAFF
TGTGCCAGCAGCACCGGACAGGGCCGGGGTGAAGCTTTCTTT
>-|-|TRBV10-3|TRBJ2-1
CAISDEPVAGFYNEQFF
TGTGCCATCAGTGATGAACCCGTCGCGGGATTTTACAATGAGCAGTTCTTC
>-|few|TRBV27|TRBJ2-1
CASKKSGGPYNEQFF
TGTGCCAGCAAAAAGTCCGGGGGACCCTACAATGAGCAGTTCTTC
>-|-|TRBV20-1|TRBJ2-5
CSADRDTHRETQYF
TGCAGTGCAGACCGGGACACCCACAGGGAGACCCAGTACTTC
>-|many|TRBV10-1|TRBJ2-7
CASSESLGSYEQYF
TGCGCCAGCAGTGAATCCCTGGGTTCCTACGAGCAGTACTTC
>TRBD1|-|TRBV5-4|TRBJ1-6
CASSLPGQAQPLHF
TGTGCCAGCAGCTTGCCGGGACAGGCGCAACCCCTCCACTTT
>-|few|TRBV6-2/TRBV6-3|TRBJ2-7
CASSIRQTYEQYF
TGTGCCAGCAGTATACGGCAGACGTACGAGCAGTACTTC
>-|-|TRBV12-3/TRBV12-4|TRBJ2-1
CASSSAHQSSYNEQFF
TGTGCCAGCAGTTCGGCACATCAGAGCTCCTACAATGAGCAGTTCTTC
>-|-|TRBV2|TRBJ2-1
CASALSGSEQFF
TGTGCCAGCGCCCTCTCTGGTAGTGAGCAGTTCTTC
>TRBD1|-|TRBV6-6|TRBJ2-6
CASFQTGGATGANVLTF
TGTGCCAGCTTTCAGACAGGGGGCGCAACAGGGGCCAACGTCCTGACTTTC
>-|-|TRBV5-1|TRBJ2-3
CASSLSRSTDTQYF
TGCGCCAGCAGCTTGTCGCGGAGCACAGATACGCAGTATTTT
>TRBD1|few|TRBV7-9|TRBJ2-3
CASSSRDRDTDTQYF
TGTGCCAGCAGCTCCCGGGACAGGGACACAGATACGCAGTATTTT